The entry that follows covers one TCR beta chain sequence. What it binds is unknown. Time point indicated: newly diagnosed, previously untreated cHL patient sample. Thawed PBMCs underwent magnetic negative selection to yield purified CD4+ T cells. Untreated, newly diagnosed classical Hodgkin lymphoma PBMCs were comparators. V was clipped by 3 bases and J by 0 bases, with 12 bases between them. This CDR3 is built from 16 residues. Germline V gene lookup returns CDR1 MDHEN and CDR2 SYDVKM. The data are from a study of PD-1 blockade in classical Hodgkin lymphoma. Some clones are missing from TCRdb's copy, which holds only in-frame ones; the method was immunoSEQ multiplex PCR. The sample yields fewer than 40,000 clones, 88% seen once. Study-wide findings and caveats: Healthy donors were reported to have higher baseline TCR diversity than newly diagnosed patients. Sources of repertoire differences remain undefined, possibly disease activity or prior therapy.

The gene calls are TRBV28 and TRBJ1-3, with D perhaps matching TRBD1 (6 bases). This clonotype originated in a human donor with classical Hodgkin lymphoma. Specimen: CD4+ T cells from blood. The chain's CDR3 is CASSLEGGISGNTIYF. The CDR3 DNA follows: TGTGCCAGCAGTTTGGAGGGGGGTATCTCTGGAAACACCATATATTTT. The variable domain in full, completed from reference TRBV28 and TRBJ1-3, reads DVKVTQSSRYLVKRTGEKVFLECVQDMDHENMFWYRQDPGLGLRLIYFSYDVKMKEKGDIPEGYSVSREKKERFSLILESASTNQTSMYLCASSLEGGISGNTIYFGEGSWLTVV.